These 27 T cell receptor beta chains share one sample of origin, sequenced in a study of blood T cell repertoires in COVID-19. The assay was immunoSEQ multiplex PCR, and TCRdb's table has in-frame clones only and misses some. The sample consists of 150,000 or so clones, 70% to 90% of them appearing once. Sequenced material: peripheral blood. These receptors were obtained from a woman aged 45-60 years with COVID-19, enrolled during active disease.

The V gene is TRBV6-1, the J gene TRBJ2-1; tentatively, D is TRBD1 (5 bases). V was trimmed by 3 bases and J by 4 bases, leaving 19 bases between them. This CDR3 region has 17 residues. Germline CDR1 reads MNHNS; CDR2 reads SASEGT. The CDR3 region has the DNA TGTGCCAGCAGTGACCTGTGGGGCAGTACCCCATACAATGAGCAGTTCTTC. Amino acids: CASSDLWGSTPYNEQFF.

The chain has TRBV6-6 and TRBJ1-2; D is unclear. V lost 5 bases and J 0 bases, leaving 10 bases between the germline ends. The V gene's germline CDR1 is MNHNY and CDR2 SVGAGI (reference sequence). The length of the CDR3 is 14 residues. CDR3 sequence reads: CASSRAASNYGYTF. CDR3 bases: TGTGCCAGCAGTAGAGCCGCCTCTAACTATGGCTACACCTTC.

The chain carries TRBV2 and TRBJ1-1; D may be TRBD1 (5 bases). Trimming left V 8 bases short and J 8 bases short, with 15 bases between. CDR1 is SNHLY and CDR2 is FYNNEI in the germline V gene. This CDR3 comprises 12 residues. This CDR3 reads CASGKSRQEAFF. The CDR3 DNA sequence: TGTGCCAGCGGAAAATCTAGACAGGAAGCTTTCTTT. The full variable domain, its missing parts supplied by reference TRBV2 and TRBJ1-1, is EPEVTQTPSHQVTQMGQEVILRCVPISNHLYFYWYRQILGQKVEFLVSFYNNEISEKSEIFDDQFSVERPDGSNFTLKIRSTKLEDSAMYFCASGKSRQEAFFGQGTRLTVV.

The genes are TRBV19 and TRBJ2-7; possibly TRBD1 for D (5 bases). CDR1 is LNHDA and CDR2 is SQIVND in the germline V gene (reference sequence). CDR3 length: 13 residues. The V end lost 10 bases, the J end lost 1 base, and 14 bases lay between the germline ends. CDR3 bases: TGTGCCACTTCGGACAACCCATCCTACGAGCAGTACTTC. Amino acid sequence: CATSDNPSYEQYF.

The V and J genes are TRBV6-1 and TRBJ1-5; 10 positions match TRBD1. This CDR3 contains 15 residues. V gave up 0 bases and J gave up 4 bases; unmatched junction bases: 0. CDR1 is MNHNS and CDR2 is SASEGT in the germline V gene. The CDR3 reads CASSEADRGNQPQHF. CDR3 sequence (DNA): TGTGCCAGCAGTGAAGCGGACAGGGGGAATCAGCCCCAGCATTTT.

The chain joins TRBV11-2 to TRBJ1-2, with a tentative D call TRBD1 (5 bases). The CDR3 runs to 14 residues. Between the trimmed V and J ends, which lost 5 bases and 5 bases, there was a span of 15 bases. Germline V gene sequence: CDR1 SGHAT, CDR2 FQNNGV. CDR3 sequence reads: CASSNPGARYGYTF. DNA of the CDR3: TGTGCCAGCAGCAACCCTGGGGCTCGGTATGGCTACACCTTC.

This rearrangement joins TRBV6-2 or TRBV6-3 to TRBJ1-6; D is undetermined. V lost 2 bases and J 0 bases, leaving 5 bases between the germline ends. This CDR3 is 15 amino acids long. CDR1 is MNHEY and CDR2 is SVGEGT in the germline V gene. The CDR3 spells CASSYGGSYNSPLHF. Here the CDR3 DNA reads TGTGCCAGCAGTTACGGCGGCTCCTATAATTCACCCCTCCACTTT.

J is TRBJ1-5 and V is TRBV30; weak D call: TRBD1 (5 bases). Germline loops: CDR1 GTSNPN, CDR2 SVGIG (reference sequence). CDR3 length: 15 residues. Deletions cut 4 bases from V and 0 bases from J, with 13 bases between. CDR3 DNA sequence: TGTGCCTGGAACCGGGGGGTAGGTAGCAATCAGCCCCAGCATTTT. It encodes CAWNRGVGSNQPQHF.

This clone was counted once. The rearrangement links TRBV6-5 to TRBJ2-5; 9 bases are a match to TRBD1. V gave up 5 bases and J gave up 3 bases; unmatched junction bases: 7. The CDR3 is 15 amino acids. CDR1 and CDR2 from the germline V gene are MNHEY and SVGAGI. The DNA of the CDR3 is TGTGCCAGCAGTCTTCTACAGGGGGCTAAAGAGACCCAGTACTTC. This encodes CASSLLQGAKETQYF.

In its sample, this clone was seen once. CDR3 sequence (DNA): TGTGCCAGCAGCTTAGTAGGGGGCATGAACACTGAAGCTTTCTTT. This translates into CASSLVGGMNTEAFF. V gene TRBV7-2 combines with J gene TRBJ1-1; the match to TRBD1 covers 7 bases. Germline V gene lookup returns CDR1 SGHTA and CDR2 FQGNSA. With V trimmed by 1 base and J by 0 bases, 2 bases remained unmatched. This CDR3 is built from 15 residues.

The J gene is TRBJ2-2, the V gene TRBV28, with D possibly matching TRBD2 (6 bases). The germline V and J ends were trimmed by 4 bases and 2 bases, with 11 bases remaining between them. Germline V gene data show CDR1 as MDHEN and CDR2 as SYDVKM. CDR3 length equals 15 residues. The CDR3 region has the DNA TGTGCCAGCAGTTCTGCGGGGTTAAACACCGGGGAGCTGTTTTTT. Its translation is CASSSAGLNTGELFF.

This chain uses TRBV23-1 with TRBJ1-2; 7 bases map to TRBD1. TRBV23-1 counts as an open reading frame of uncertain function. This CDR3 is built from 14 residues. J lost 7 bases, V lost 5 bases, and 10 bases had no gene match. This CDR3 is CASSCRTGVGGYTF. DNA for the CDR3: TGCGCCAGCAGTTGTCGTACAGGGGTTGGTGGCTACACCTTC.

The chain has TRBV30 and TRBJ1-2; D gene uncertain. The germline gives CDR1 GTSNPN, CDR2 SVGIG (reference sequence). The V gene lost 2 bases and the J gene lost 3 bases, with 10 bases spanning the gap. The CDR3 covers 13 residues. CDR3 coding DNA: TGTGCCTGGAGTCTCCAGAGGGACTATGGCTACACCTTC. Translation gives CAWSLQRDYGYTF.

CDR3 bases: TGTGCCAGCAGCTTCCAGCAAGAGACCCAGTACTTC. Amino acid sequence: CASSFQQETQYF. The rearrangement uses TRBV7-2 and TRBJ2-5; D unclear. Germline V gives CDR1 SGHTA, CDR2 FQGNSA. CDR3 size: 12 residues. Trimming removed 3 bases at V and 2 bases at J, with 4 bases between.

The DNA for the CDR3 is TGTGCCAGCAGTCCGGGATTCCGAGCAGATACGCAGTATTTT. Its translation is CASSPGFRADTQYF. The chain combines TRBV28 with TRBJ2-3, with D possibly matching TRBD2 (5 bases). V shed 5 bases and J shed 4 bases, with 13 bases lying between them. CDR1 is MDHEN, CDR2 SYDVKM, per germline. This CDR3 is built from 14 residues. Filled out from reference TRBV28 and TRBJ2-3, the complete variable domain reads DVKVTQSSRYLVKRTGEKVFLECVQDMDHENMFWYRQDPGLGLRLIYFSYDVKMKEKGDIPEGYSVSREKKERFSLILESASTNQTSMYLCASSPGFRADTQYFGPGTRLTVL.

The chain links TRBV2 to TRBJ2-1, with 7 bases identical to TRBD2. V shed 6 bases and J 5 bases; nucleotides not matched to a gene: 4. The germline V gene encodes CDR1 SNHLY and CDR2 FYNNEI. The CDR3 loop spans 13 amino acids. Written as DNA, the CDR3 is TGTGCCAGCAGGGGGACTACCAACAATGAGCAGTTCTTC. It translates to CASRGTTNNEQFF.

The V gene is TRBV27, the J gene TRBJ2-1, with D perhaps TRBD2 (7 bases). The V and J ends lost 5 bases and 7 bases respectively, with 24 bases between them. There are 17 residues in the CDR3. Germline CDR1 is MNHEY and CDR2 is SMNVEV (reference sequence). CDR3 in DNA: TGTGCCAGCAGTAGGGGTCGAGATCGGGGGGCTTTTAATGAGCAGTTCTTC. This sequence encodes CASSRGRDRGAFNEQFF.

V usage is TRBV14 and J usage is TRBJ2-3; D might be TRBD1 (5 bases). Germline CDR1 SGHDN, CDR2 FVKESK. Trimming pared 1 base from V and 3 bases from J, leaving 11 bases between. The CDR3 is made up of 15 amino acids. The CDR3 here is CASSQVAGWTDTQYF. CDR3 nucleotide sequence: TGTGCCAGCAGCCAAGTGGCAGGGTGGACAGATACGCAGTATTTT.

This chain joins TRBV27 and TRBJ2-1, with 7 positions matching TRBD1. CDR1 is MNHEY, CDR2 SMNVEV, per germline (reference sequence). Germline trimming cut 10 bases from V and 4 bases from J; bases unmatched to any gene: 10. This CDR3 comprises 14 residues. DNA for the CDR3: TGTGCCATCTCCCCCGGGACAGCATACAATGAGCAGTTCTTC. It specifies CAISPGTAYNEQFF.

J is TRBJ2-3 and V is TRBV18, with a tentative D call TRBD1 (6 bases). The CDR3 runs to 15 residues. The germline V gene has CDR1 KGHSH and CDR2 LQKENI. V was cut by 3 bases and J by 3 bases, with 13 bases left in between. CDR3 region: CASSPTGQGTDTQYF. The CDR3, as DNA: TGTGCCAGCTCACCTACAGGGCAGGGGACAGATACGCAGTATTTT. The whole variable domain, filled in from reference TRBV18 and TRBJ2-3, reads NAGVMQNPRHLVRRRGQEARLRCSPMKGHSHVYWYRQLPEEGLKFMVYLQKENIIDESGMPKERFSAEFPKEGPSILRIQQVVRGDSAAYFCASSPTGQGTDTQYFGPGTRLTVL.

There are a few counts of this clone. This sequence joins TRBV27 and TRBJ1-4; D call uncertain. Germline V gene sequence: CDR1 MNHEY, CDR2 SMNVEV (reference sequence). This CDR3 spans 14 amino acids. V dropped 7 bases and J dropped 3 bases, with 12 bases sitting between them. The CDR3 nucleotides read TGTGCCAGCACTTCGACGGCGGCTAATGAAAAACTGTTTTTT. This translates into CASTSTAANEKLFF.

The chain links TRBV30 to TRBJ2-7, with D maybe TRBD2 (5 bases). Germline CDR1 reads GTSNPN; CDR2 reads SVGIG (reference sequence). Trimming took 2 bases from V and 7 from J, leaving 12 bases between them. This CDR3 spans 12 amino acids. CDR3 coding DNA: TGTGCCTGGAGTCCCGGGATGTGGGAGCAGTACTTC. Translation gives CAWSPGMWEQYF.

The chain couples TRBV29-1 to TRBJ2-7; D is possibly TRBD2 (5 bases). CDR1 is SQVTM and CDR2 is ANQGSEA in the germline V gene. The CDR3 sequence is 14 residues long. V shed 4 bases and J shed 3 bases, with 16 bases lying between them. Here the CDR3 reads CSVALSGVVYEQYF. Here the CDR3 DNA reads TGCAGCGTTGCCCTCAGCGGTGTGGTCTACGAGCAGTACTTC.

The chain uses TRBV7-3 and TRBJ1-1; D is possibly TRBD1 (6 bases). CDR3 length equals 14 residues. Germline V lookup: CDR1 SGHTA, CDR2 FQGTGA. Trimming removed 0 bases at V and 6 bases at J, with 11 bases between. The CDR3 bases are TGTGCCAGCAGCTTAACCCCAGGGGATCCTGAAGCTTTCTTT. This gives the protein CASSLTPGDPEAFF.

The rearrangement joins TRBV6-2 or TRBV6-3 to TRBJ2-5; 9 bases fit TRBD2. Per the germline V gene, CDR1 is MNHEY and CDR2 is SVGEGT. This CDR3 contains 14 residues. The V and J ends lost 4 bases and 5 bases, in that order; junction bases with no gene match: 5. CDR3 sequence: CASSFGGGAETQYF. As DNA, the CDR3 is TGTGCCAGCAGTTTTGGCGGGGGGGCGGAGACCCAGTACTTC.

The chain employs TRBV7-2 and TRBJ2-1, with TRBD1 as a possible D gene (6 bases). Germline lookup yields CDR1 SGHTA and CDR2 FQGNSA. The CDR3 totals 17 residues. The V end was cut by 5 bases, the J end by 2 bases, with 19 bases between. The CDR3 reads CASSPRVGAKPYNEQFF. The CDR3 bases are TGTGCCAGCAGCCCGCGCGTGGGGGCGAAACCCTACAATGAGCAGTTCTTC.

The chain employs TRBV7-9 and TRBJ1-4, with 7 bases identical to TRBD1. V dropped 1 base and J dropped 7; count of bases not matched to a gene: 6. CDR3 length equals 15 residues. The V gene's germline CDR1 is SEHNR and CDR2 FQNEAQ (reference sequence). The CDR3 region has the DNA TGTGCCAGCAGCTTAGTCTTACAGGGGTCTGAAAAACTGTTTTTT. It yields the protein CASSLVLQGSEKLFF.